This record concerns one T cell receptor (beta chain) sequence. This entry is derived from a study of control samples from healthy donors and cancer patients. Measured with immunoSEQ multiplex PCR; TCRdb has only the in-frame clones, and not every one. Of more than 85,000 clones in the sample, around 89% were seen once. The CDR3 contains 15 residues. J gave up 6 bases and V 5 bases, and 6 bases lay outside the gene matches. Germline loops: CDR1 SGHTA, CDR2 FQGNSA. The TCR sequence derives from a woman aged 50 to 65 in good health. Material for sequencing was blood. The chain uses TRBV7-2 and TRBJ2-1; 11 bases align to TRBD2. The CDR3 sequence is CASSIGLAGLNEQFF. The CDR3 DNA sequence: TGTGCCAGCAGCATTGGACTAGCGGGCCTCAATGAGCAGTTCTTC.